This T cell receptor beta chain stems from a study of regulatory T cells in long-lasting Graves disease. This clonotype was recorded a few times. Antigen: not known. Germline V gives CDR1 SGHNT, CDR2 YENEEA. The germline V and J ends were trimmed by 7 bases and 1 base, with 13 bases remaining between them. The CDR3 covers 14 residues. The authors built TCR beta libraries using iRepertoire HTBI primers and Arm-PCR of CDR3 regions. Each CDR3 protein gets one entry after TCRdb re-called the multiplex PCR reads with MiXCR. The sample lists 300,000 to 400,000 distinct CDR3 sequences, over 15% occurring once. Study-level points and caveats: When disease was persistent, TRBV28, TRBJ1-2 and TRBJ2-5 were the favored segments.

Sample time point: newly diagnosed GD, antithyroid drugs for less than 3 months. Isolated PBMC RNA provided the starting material for the TCR library. This sequence was found in a female donor with Graves disease. The chain employs TRBV11-3 and TRBJ1-1, with a weak D call TRBD1 (6 bases). The sample was peripheral blood mononuclear cells (PBMCs), taken at new diagnosis, from a patient treated with antithyroid drugs. The DNA of the CDR3 is TGTGCCAGCACATATACAGGGCGGAACACTGAAGCTTTCTTT. This encodes CASTYTGRNTEAFF.